This entry lists 27 T cell receptor beta chains sequenced from one sample in a study of blood T cell repertoires in COVID-19. TCRdb's table, derived via immunoSEQ multiplex PCR, lists solely in-frame clones and lacks some. The table records under 150,000 clones, about 70% of them present only once. Sequences were obtained from peripheral blood. The source is a man of 80 years or more with acute or convalescent COVID-19.

This clone appeared once. This chain joins TRBV30 and TRBJ1-1; D gene unclear. The CDR3 contains 13 residues. Germline-derived CDR1 and CDR2 are GTSNPN and SVGIG (reference sequence). Trimming shortened V by 5 bases and J by 3 bases, and 13 bases separated the two germline ends. As DNA, the CDR3 is TGTGCCTGGTCCCCCACGGTGGACACTGAAGCTTTCTTT. This translates into CAWSPTVDTEAFF.

The chain joins TRBV5-4 to TRBJ1-6; 8 nucleotides agree with TRBD1. J lost 5 bases, V lost 9 bases, and 10 bases had no gene match. The germline V gene encodes CDR1 SGHNT and CDR2 YYREEE (reference sequence). The CDR3 contains 15 residues. DNA of the CDR3: TGTGCCACCCTCTCAGGGGGCACCGATAATTCACCCCTCCACTTT. Translated: CATLSGGTDNSPLHF.

The chain carries TRBV2 and TRBJ2-3, with 9 bases lining up with TRBD2. The germline V gene encodes CDR1 SNHLY and CDR2 FYNNEI. The V segment lost 3 bases and the J segment 5 bases; nucleotides outside the gene matches: 9. The CDR3 sequence is 16 residues long. CDR3 coding DNA: TGTGCCAGCAGTGAGGGGACTAGCATTAATTTAGATACGCAGTATTTT. Translating gives CASSEGTSINLDTQYF.

This chain joins TRBV4-2 and TRBJ2-2, with 9 positions matching TRBD1. This CDR3 has 15 residues. The V gene end was trimmed by 1 base and the J gene end by 7 bases; junction bases not matched to a gene: 4. The germline V gene encodes CDR1 LGHNA and CDR2 YNFKEQ. CDR3 region: CASSQGGQGGGELFF. The CDR3 DNA follows: TGTGCCAGCAGCCAAGGGGGACAGGGCGGCGGGGAGCTGTTTTTT.

This chain joins TRBV5-5 and TRBJ2-7, with 7 bases matching TRBD1. The CDR3 totals 13 residues. V dropped 4 bases and J dropped 6; count of bases not matched to a gene: 7. The germline V gene has CDR1 SGHKS and CDR2 YYEKEE (reference sequence). The CDR3 DNA reads as TGTGCCAGCAGCCGGGACAGCGGAAGCGAGCAGTACTTC. It codes for CASSRDSGSEQYF.

CDR3 sequence (DNA): TGTGCCAGCAGTGAAGGGACAGGGCCCGGGAACATTCAGTACTTC. This codes for CASSEGTGPGNIQYF. The chain is built from TRBV6-1 and TRBJ2-4; 8 positions match TRBD1. The junction had 6 bases not matched to a gene; V was cut back by 1 base and J by 7 bases. Per the germline V gene, CDR1 is MNHNS and CDR2 is SASEGT. The CDR3 covers 15 residues.

This chain uses TRBV12-3 or TRBV12-4 with TRBJ1-2, with TRBD1 as a possible D gene (6 bases). The CDR3 has 13 amino acids. Between the trimmed V and J ends, which lost 6 bases and 8 bases, there was a span of 16 bases. CDR3 sequence (DNA): TGTGCCAGCAGCCCAAAGTCGGGGGGCGGCTACACCTTC. Amino acid sequence: CASSPKSGGGYTF.

The rearrangement uses TRBV2 and TRBJ2-1, with D tentatively TRBD1 (5 bases). Germline CDR1 reads SNHLY; CDR2 reads FYNNEI. The CDR3 totals 16 residues. V lost 5 bases and J lost 8, with 22 bases in between. CDR3 coding DNA: TGTGCCAGCAGTCGAATCCAGGGAATAGGGCAGGATGAGCAGTTCTTC. Residues: CASSRIQGIGQDEQFF.

This sequence joins TRBV21-1 and TRBJ1-2; the table's D gene call, TRBD1, was not cross checked with the DNA. TRBV21-1 is listed as a pseudogene. There are 22 residues in the CDR3. CDR3 sequence (DNA): TGTGCCAGCAGCAAAAAGTATTTGTGGGGAAATTTTATCGGGGACAGGGAGCGTGGCTACACCTTC. Its protein product is CASSKKYLWGNFIGDRERGYTF.

V and J are TRBV14 and TRBJ2-5; tentatively, D is TRBD1 (5 bases). Trimming stripped 4 bases from V and 5 bases from J, with 17 bases between. CDR3 size: 15 residues. Germline V gene data show CDR1 as SGHDN and CDR2 as FVKESK. The CDR3 DNA sequence: TGTGCCAGCAGCCGAAGGGGCAGGCGCGCCGAGACCCAGTACTTC. Translation gives CASSRRGRRAETQYF.

The V call is TRBV19, the J call TRBJ2-5, with 12 bases lining up with TRBD2. This CDR3 region has 15 residues. Germline CDR1 LNHDA, CDR2 SQIVND (reference sequence). With V trimmed by 8 bases and J by 0 bases, 4 bases remained unmatched. The CDR3 protein is CASGGTSGYQETQYF. In DNA form, the CDR3 reads TGTGCCAGTGGGGGGACTAGCGGGTACCAAGAGACCCAGTACTTC.

The chain joins TRBV29-1 to TRBJ2-3, with 10 bases matching TRBD2. Germline CDR1 and CDR2: SQVTM and ANQGSEA. With 7 bases clipped from V and 1 base from J, the junction kept 8 bases outside the gene matches. The CDR3 extends over 15 amino acids. The CDR3 nucleotides are TGCAGCGCCAGCGGGGGGGCCGCTGGCACAGATACGCAGTATTTT. As protein: CSASGGAAGTDTQYF.

The sample holds many counts of this clone. The rearrangement links TRBV19 to TRBJ1-5, with D possibly being TRBD1 (5 bases). The CDR3 runs to 15 residues. CDR1 and CDR2 (germline): LNHDA, SQIVND (reference sequence). The V end lost 6 bases, the J end lost 0 bases, and 12 bases lay between the germline ends. CDR3: CASREQAPSNQPQHF. The CDR3, as DNA: TGTGCCAGTAGGGAACAGGCGCCTAGCAATCAGCCCCAGCATTTT.

This clone has a handful of counts. This sequence joins TRBV4-2 and TRBJ1-6; 8 bases align to TRBD1. This CDR3 is 13 amino acids long. Germline V lookup: CDR1 LGHNA, CDR2 YNFKEQ. V was pared by 7 bases and J by 13 bases, with 9 bases of the junction left unmatched. The CDR3 bases are TGTGCCAGCACCTCCGGACAGGGTAGCCCCCTCCACTTT. Amino acids: CASTSGQGSPLHF.

The chain combines TRBV28 with TRBJ1-5, with D uncertain. V was clipped by 3 bases and J by 1 base, with 16 bases between them. The CDR3 runs to 17 residues. CDR1 is MDHEN, CDR2 SYDVKM, per germline. CDR3 sequence reads: CASSFGRRLGSNQPQHF. The CDR3 DNA reads as TGTGCCAGCAGTTTTGGGAGGCGGTTGGGGAGCAATCAGCCCCAGCATTTT. The complete variable domain, with remaining parts taken from reference TRBV28 and TRBJ1-5, reads DVKVTQSSRYLVKRTGEKVFLECVQDMDHENMFWYRQDPGLGLRLIYFSYDVKMKEKGDIPEGYSVSREKKERFSLILESASTNQTSMYLCASSFGRRLGSNQPQHFGDGTRLSIL.

The chain couples TRBV19 to TRBJ1-2, with D perhaps matching TRBD1 (6 bases). V lost 1 base, J lost 0 bases, and 9 bases lay in between. The CDR3 is 15 residues long. CDR1 is LNHDA, CDR2 SQIVND, per germline (reference sequence). The DNA of the CDR3 is TGTGCCAGTAGTATAGGACAGGTTGCTAACTATGGCTACACCTTC. Translation gives CASSIGQVANYGYTF.

The gene calls are TRBV5-5 and TRBJ1-1, with 8 bases lining up with TRBD1. This CDR3 has 15 residues. The V segment lost 0 bases and the J segment 6 bases; nucleotides outside the gene matches: 7. The germline gives CDR1 SGHKS, CDR2 YYEKEE (reference sequence). DNA for the CDR3: TGTGCCAGCAGCTTGGGGACAGGGATAAGTGCTGAAGCTTTCTTT. Encoded protein: CASSLGTGISAEAFF.

J is TRBJ2-7 and V is TRBV2; tentatively, D is TRBD1 (5 bases). CDR1 is SNHLY and CDR2 is FYNNEI in the germline V gene. The CDR3 contains 16 residues. Trimming removed 7 bases from V and 3 bases from J, with 22 bases in between. The CDR3 region has the DNA TGTGCCAGCACCCCCCATCGGACCCAGGGTGGCTACGAGCAGTACTTC. This gives the protein CASTPHRTQGGYEQYF.

This clone was picked up a small number of times. The rearrangement uses TRBV4-3 and TRBJ2-2; the D gene is possibly TRBD2 (6 bases). V shed 4 bases and J shed 4 bases, with 16 bases lying between them. Germline V gene data show CDR1 as LGHNA and CDR2 as YSLEER. The CDR3 covers 16 residues. This CDR3 is CASSPRAAGSTGELFF. The CDR3 bases are TGCGCCAGCAGCCCCCGCGCAGCGGGTAGCACCGGGGAGCTGTTTTTT.

This clone was recorded only once. The chain is built from TRBV30 and TRBJ1-5, with D possibly TRBD1 on 5 matching bases. Trimming shortened V by 3 bases and J by 2 bases, and 11 bases separated the two germline ends. The germline V gene encodes CDR1 GTSNPN and CDR2 SVGIG (reference sequence). The CDR3 is made up of 14 amino acids. The chain's CDR3 is CAWSSWGGNQPQHF. CDR3 nucleotides: TGTGCCTGGAGCTCGTGGGGCGGCAATCAGCCCCAGCATTTT.

The chain is built from TRBV7-3 and TRBJ2-4, with 9 bases fitting TRBD1. The CDR3 spans 17 residues. Germline V lookup: CDR1 SGHTA, CDR2 FQGTGA. V was pared by 1 base and J by 6 bases, with 10 bases of the junction left unmatched. The CDR3 DNA reads TGTGCCAGCAGCTTAATAGGCCCGGGACAGGGTGGAAACATTCAGTACTTC. Its translation: CASSLIGPGQGGNIQYF. The full variable domain, completed using reference TRBV7-3 and TRBJ2-4, is GAGVSQTPSNKVTEKGKYVELRCDPISGHTALYWYRQSLGQGPEFLIYFQGTGAADDSGLPNDRFFAVRPEGSVSTLKIQRTERGDSAVYLCASSLIGPGQGGNIQYFGAGTRLSVL.

The chain has TRBV9 and TRBJ2-5; D might be TRBD1 (5 bases). V lost 3 bases to trimming and J lost 4 bases, with 13 bases between them. In germline, CDR1 is SGDLS, CDR2 YYNGEE. This CDR3 region has 14 residues. CDR3 in amino acids: CASSGTLGAETQYF. The CDR3 coding sequence is TGTGCCAGCAGCGGGACACTTGGGGCAGAGACCCAGTACTTC.

The V call is TRBV19, the J call TRBJ1-1; 7 bases align to TRBD1. Germline assignment: CDR1 LNHDA and CDR2 SQIVND (reference sequence). This CDR3 is built from 15 residues. Losses at the gene ends were 4 bases for V and 1 base for J; bases not matched to a gene: 6. Written as DNA, the CDR3 is TGTGCCAGTAGTACTCTGGGGACAGCGAACACTGAAGCTTTCTTT. This codes for CASSTLGTANTEAFF. Variable domain in full (rest from reference TRBV19 and TRBJ1-1): DGGITQSPKYLFRKEGQNVTLSCEQNLNHDAMYWYRQDPGQGLRLIYYSQIVNDFQKGDIAEGYSVSREKKESFPLTVTSAQKNPTAFYLCASSTLGTANTEAFFGQGTRLTVV.

The chain links TRBV5-1 to TRBJ1-1; 7 nucleotides match TRBD1. This CDR3 is 15 amino acids long. Per germline, CDR1 SGHRS and CDR2 YFSETQ. The junction had 6 bases not matched to a gene; V was cut back by 3 bases and J by 1 base. CDR3 region: CASSSTGATNTEAFF. In nucleotides, the CDR3 is TGCGCCAGCAGCTCAACAGGGGCTACGAACACTGAAGCTTTCTTT.

The genes are TRBV20-1 and TRBJ2-7; tentatively, D is TRBD1 (5 bases). V lost 3 bases, J lost 3 bases, and 15 bases lay in between. Germline values: CDR1 DFQATT, CDR2 SNEGSKA (reference sequence). The CDR3 runs to 14 residues. CDR3 sequence (DNA): TGCAGTGCTAGTCCTAGACAGCTTAACTACGAGCAGTACTTC. Protein product: CSASPRQLNYEQYF.

This clone has just one count. The J gene is TRBJ2-2, the V gene TRBV18; possibly TRBD2 for D (5 bases). V was cut by 2 bases and J by 4 bases, with 8 bases left in between. The CDR3 totals 14 residues. In germline, CDR1 is KGHSH, CDR2 LQKENI. As DNA, the CDR3 is TGTGCCAGCTCACCAGGGAGATTCACCGGGGAGCTGTTTTTT. Translated: CASSPGRFTGELFF.

The chain recombines TRBV11-2 with TRBJ2-2; 7 nucleotides align to TRBD1. There are 15 residues in the CDR3. Germline assignment: CDR1 SGHAT and CDR2 FQNNGV. V shed 6 bases, J shed 6 bases, and the junction held 10 bases outside the gene matches. The CDR3 DNA reads TGTGCCAGCAGGACGACAGGGATGTACGCCGGGGAGCTGTTTTTT. This encodes CASRTTGMYAGELFF.